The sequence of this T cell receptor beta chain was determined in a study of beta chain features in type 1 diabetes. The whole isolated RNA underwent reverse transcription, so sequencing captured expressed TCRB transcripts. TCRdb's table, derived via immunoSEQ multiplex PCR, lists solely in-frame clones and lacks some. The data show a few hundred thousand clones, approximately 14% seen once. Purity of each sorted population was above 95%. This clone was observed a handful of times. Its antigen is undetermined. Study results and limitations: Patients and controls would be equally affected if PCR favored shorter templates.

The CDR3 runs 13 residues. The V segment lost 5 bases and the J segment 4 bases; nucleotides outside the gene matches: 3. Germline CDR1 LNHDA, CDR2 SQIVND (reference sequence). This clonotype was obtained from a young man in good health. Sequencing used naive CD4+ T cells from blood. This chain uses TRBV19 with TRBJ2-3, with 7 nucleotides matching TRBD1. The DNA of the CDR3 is TGTGCCAGTAGTGACAGGGTTGCAGATACGCAGTATTTT. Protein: CASSDRVADTQYF.